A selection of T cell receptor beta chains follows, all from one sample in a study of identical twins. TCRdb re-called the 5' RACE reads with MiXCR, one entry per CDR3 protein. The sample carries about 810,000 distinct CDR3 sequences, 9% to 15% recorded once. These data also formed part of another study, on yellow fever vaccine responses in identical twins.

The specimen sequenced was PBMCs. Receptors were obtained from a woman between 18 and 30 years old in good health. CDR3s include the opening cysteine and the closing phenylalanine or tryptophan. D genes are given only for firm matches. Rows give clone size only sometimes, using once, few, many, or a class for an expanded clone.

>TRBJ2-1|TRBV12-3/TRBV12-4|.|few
TGTGCCAGCAGTCCCCCGGGAAGGGGCTTCTACAATGAGCAGTTCTTC
CASSPPGRGFYNEQFF
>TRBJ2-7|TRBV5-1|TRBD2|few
TGCGCCAGCAGCCCGTGGACTAGCGGGAGGGACGAGCAGTACTTC
CASSPWTSGRDEQYF
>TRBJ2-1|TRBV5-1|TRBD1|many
TGCGCCAGCAGCGCTGGGGACAGAGAGATCAATGAGCAGTTCTTC
CASSAGDREINEQFF
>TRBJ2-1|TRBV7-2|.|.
TGTGCCAGCAGCTTTATGGGTTTCGATGAGCAGTTCTTC
CASSFMGFDEQFF
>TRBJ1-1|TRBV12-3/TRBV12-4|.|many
TGTGCCAGCAGCTTGGGGTATACGGCGTTCTTT
CASSLGYTAFF
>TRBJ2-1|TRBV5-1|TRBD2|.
TGCGCCAGCAGCTCCGGACTAGCGGGGGGGTCCTTCTTCAATGAGCAGTTCTTC
CASSSGLAGGSFFNEQFF
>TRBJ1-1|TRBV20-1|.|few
TGCAGTGCTAGGGCTGGTCCGCGGGGCACTGAAGCTTTCTTT
CSARAGPRGTEAFF
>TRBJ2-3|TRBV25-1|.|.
TGTGCCAGCAGTGAATTTGGACAGGATACGCAGTATTTT
CASSEFGQDTQYF
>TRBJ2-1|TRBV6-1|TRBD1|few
TGTGCCAGCAGATCCGGACAGGGGAGGAATGAGCAGTTCTTC
CASRSGQGRNEQFF
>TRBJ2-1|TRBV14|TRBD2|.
TGTGCCAGCAGCCCGAGGACTAGCGGGAGGGTCAATGAGCAGTTCTTC
CASSPRTSGRVNEQFF
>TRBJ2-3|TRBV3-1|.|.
TGTGCCAGCAGCCAAGATGTCGGGGGTGGTACGCAGTATTTT
CASSQDVGGGTQYF
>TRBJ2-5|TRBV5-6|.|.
TGTGCCAGCAGCTCAACAGGGACGCAGACCCAGTACTTC
CASSSTGTQTQYF
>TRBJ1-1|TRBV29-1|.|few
TGCAGCGTTGAATTTGGTCTGGGGAGCACTGAAGCTTTCTTT
CSVEFGLGSTEAFF
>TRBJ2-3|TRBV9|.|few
TGTGCCAGCAGCGTAGATCCGGGGGCGGATACGCAGTATTTT
CASSVDPGADTQYF
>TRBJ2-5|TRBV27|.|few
TGTGCCAGCAGTTTATCAAGGCAGGGATTTGAGACCCAGTACTTC
CASSLSRQGFETQYF
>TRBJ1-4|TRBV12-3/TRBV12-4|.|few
TGTGCCAGCAGTTCAGGGGTCATGACTAATGAAAAACTGTTTTTT
CASSSGVMTNEKLFF
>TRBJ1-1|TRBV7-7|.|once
TGTGCCAGCAGCTTTAGGGGCGATCCCGGGACCCACACTGAAGCTTTCTTT
CASSFRGDPGTHTEAFF
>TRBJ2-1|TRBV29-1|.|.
TGCAGCGTTGAAGATCTGGACTATACGAGGAGCTCCTACAATGAGCAGTTCTTC
CSVEDLDYTRSSYNEQFF
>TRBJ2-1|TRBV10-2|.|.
TGCGCCGGAGGACAAGGGAGGATACACAATGAGCAGTTCTTC
CAGGQGRIHNEQFF
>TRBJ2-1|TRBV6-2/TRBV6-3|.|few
TGTGCCAGCAGTCGGGAGACAGGCTTATACAATGAGCAGTTCTTC
CASSRETGLYNEQFF
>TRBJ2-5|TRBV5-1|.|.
TGCGCCAGCAGCTTGTCTCCAGCGGGTGAGACCCAGTACTTC
CASSLSPAGETQYF
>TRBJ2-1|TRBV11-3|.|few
TGTGCCAGCAGCTCCTCCAGTGGGGCCCCCAATGAGCAGTTCTTC
CASSSSSGAPNEQFF
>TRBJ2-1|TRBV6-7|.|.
TGTGCCTTCAGTTTATCCTCTTGGGTGCGAACCAAGAACAATGAGCAGTTCTTC
CAFSLSSWVRTKNNEQFF